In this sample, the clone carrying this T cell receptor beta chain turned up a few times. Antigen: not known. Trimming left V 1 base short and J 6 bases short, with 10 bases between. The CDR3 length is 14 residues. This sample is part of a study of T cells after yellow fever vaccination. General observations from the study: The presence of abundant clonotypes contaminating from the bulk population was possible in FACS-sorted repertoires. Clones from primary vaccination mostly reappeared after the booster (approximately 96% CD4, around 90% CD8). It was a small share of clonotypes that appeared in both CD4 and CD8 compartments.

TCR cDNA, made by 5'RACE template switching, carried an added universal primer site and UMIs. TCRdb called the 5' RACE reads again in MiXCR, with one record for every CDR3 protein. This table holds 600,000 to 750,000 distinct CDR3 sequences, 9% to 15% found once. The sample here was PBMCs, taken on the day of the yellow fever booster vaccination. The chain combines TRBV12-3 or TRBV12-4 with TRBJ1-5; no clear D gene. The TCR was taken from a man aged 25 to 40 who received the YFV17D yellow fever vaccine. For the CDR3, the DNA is TGTGCCAGCAGTTTAGGGCGGGCGAGTCAGCCCCAGCATTTT. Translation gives CASSLGRASQPQHF.